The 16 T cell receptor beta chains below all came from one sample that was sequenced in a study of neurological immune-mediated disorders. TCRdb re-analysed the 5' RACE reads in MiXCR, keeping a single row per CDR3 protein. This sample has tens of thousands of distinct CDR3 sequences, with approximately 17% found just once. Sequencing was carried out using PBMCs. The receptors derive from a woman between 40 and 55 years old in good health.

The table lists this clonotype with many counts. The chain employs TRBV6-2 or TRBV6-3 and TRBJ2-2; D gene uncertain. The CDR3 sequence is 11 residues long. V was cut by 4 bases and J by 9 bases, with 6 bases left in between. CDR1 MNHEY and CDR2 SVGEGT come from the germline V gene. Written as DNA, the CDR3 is TGTGCCAGCAGTTTAACAAGGGAGCTGTTTTTT. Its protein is CASSLTRELFF.

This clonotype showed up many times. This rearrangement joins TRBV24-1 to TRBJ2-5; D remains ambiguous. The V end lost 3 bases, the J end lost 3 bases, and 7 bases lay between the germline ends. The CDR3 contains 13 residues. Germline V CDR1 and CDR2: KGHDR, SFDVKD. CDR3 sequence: CATSDPGKETQYF. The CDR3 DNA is TGTGCCACCAGTGATCCCGGAAAAGAGACCCAGTACTTC.

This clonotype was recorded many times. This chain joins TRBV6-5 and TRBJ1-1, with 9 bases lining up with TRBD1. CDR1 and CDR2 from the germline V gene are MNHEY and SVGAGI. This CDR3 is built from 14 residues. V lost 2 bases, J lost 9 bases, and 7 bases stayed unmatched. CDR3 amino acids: CASSYGTGNQKAFF. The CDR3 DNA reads TGTGCCAGCAGTTACGGGACAGGGAATCAGAAAGCTTTCTTT.

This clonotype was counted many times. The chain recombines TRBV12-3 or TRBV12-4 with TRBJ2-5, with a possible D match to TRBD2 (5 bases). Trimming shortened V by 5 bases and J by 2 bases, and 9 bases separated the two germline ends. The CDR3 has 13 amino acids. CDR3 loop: CASSPDLQETQYF. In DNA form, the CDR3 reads TGTGCCAGCAGTCCGGACTTGCAAGAGACCCAGTACTTC.

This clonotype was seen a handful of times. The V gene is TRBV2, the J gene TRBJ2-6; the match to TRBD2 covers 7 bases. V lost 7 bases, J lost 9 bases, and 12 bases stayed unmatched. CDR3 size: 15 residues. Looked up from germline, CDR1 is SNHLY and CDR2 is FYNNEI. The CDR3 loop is CASTGGGSKGNVLTF. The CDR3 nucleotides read TGTGCCAGCACTGGGGGGGGTAGCAAGGGCAACGTCCTGACTTTC.

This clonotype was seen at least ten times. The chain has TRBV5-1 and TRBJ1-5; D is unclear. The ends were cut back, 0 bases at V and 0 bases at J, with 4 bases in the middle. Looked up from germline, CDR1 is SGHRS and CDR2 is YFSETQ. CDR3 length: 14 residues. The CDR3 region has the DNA TGCGCCAGCAGCTTGGACGGTAGCAATCAGCCCCAGCATTTT. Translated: CASSLDGSNQPQHF.

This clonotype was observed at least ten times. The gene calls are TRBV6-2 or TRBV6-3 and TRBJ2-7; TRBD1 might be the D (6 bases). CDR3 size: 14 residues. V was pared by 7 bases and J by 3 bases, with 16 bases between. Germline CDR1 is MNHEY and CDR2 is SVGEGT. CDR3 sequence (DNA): TGTGCCAGCACAGGGGCGAGTAAGGACTACGAGCAGTACTTC. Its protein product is CASTGASKDYEQYF.

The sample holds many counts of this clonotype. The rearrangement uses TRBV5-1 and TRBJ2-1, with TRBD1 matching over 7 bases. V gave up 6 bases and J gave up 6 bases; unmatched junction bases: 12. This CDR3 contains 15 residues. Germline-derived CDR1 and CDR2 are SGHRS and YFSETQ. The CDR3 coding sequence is TGCGCCAGCACCTCGGTGGGACAGTTACTCAATGAGCAGTTCTTC. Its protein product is CASTSVGQLLNEQFF.

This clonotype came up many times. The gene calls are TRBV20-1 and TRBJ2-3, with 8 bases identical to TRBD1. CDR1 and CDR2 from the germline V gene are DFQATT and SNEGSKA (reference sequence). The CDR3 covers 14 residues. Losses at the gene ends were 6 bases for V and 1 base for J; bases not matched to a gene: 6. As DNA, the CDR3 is TGCAGTGCAGCAGGGGGCGGGGGCACAGATACGCAGTATTTT. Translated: CSAAGGGGTDTQYF.

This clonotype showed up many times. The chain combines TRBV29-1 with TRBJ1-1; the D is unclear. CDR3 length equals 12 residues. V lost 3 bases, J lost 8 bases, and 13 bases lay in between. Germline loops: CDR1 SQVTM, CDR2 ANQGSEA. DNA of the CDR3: TGCAGCGTTGATGAGCCGGGAGTGGAAGCTTTCTTT. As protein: CSVDEPGVEAFF.

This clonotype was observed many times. In nucleotides, the CDR3 is TGTGCCAGCAGCTTAGAAGGGGGGGGGGCCTACAATGAGCAGTTCTTC. It yields the protein CASSLEGGGAYNEQFF. The chain uses TRBV7-2 and TRBJ2-1; D may be TRBD2 (7 bases). The ends were cut back, 1 base at V and 2 bases at J, with 12 bases in the middle. This CDR3 is built from 16 residues. Germline V lookup: CDR1 SGHTA, CDR2 FQGNSA.

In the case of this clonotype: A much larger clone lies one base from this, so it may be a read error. In DNA form, the CDR3 reads TGTGCCAACAGTCCCACAGGGGGTCGGGGCTACACCTTC. Translation: CANSPTGGRGYTF. The V call is TRBV12-3 or TRBV12-4, the J call TRBJ1-2, with 8 bases fitting TRBD1. This CDR3 region has 13 residues.

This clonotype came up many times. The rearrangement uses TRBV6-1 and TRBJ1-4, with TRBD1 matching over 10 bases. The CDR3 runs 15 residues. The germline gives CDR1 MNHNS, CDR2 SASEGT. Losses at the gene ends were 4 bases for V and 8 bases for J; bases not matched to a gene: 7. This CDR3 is CASSVGQGESEKLFF. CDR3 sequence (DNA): TGTGCCAGCAGTGTCGGACAGGGGGAGTCGGAAAAACTGTTTTTT.

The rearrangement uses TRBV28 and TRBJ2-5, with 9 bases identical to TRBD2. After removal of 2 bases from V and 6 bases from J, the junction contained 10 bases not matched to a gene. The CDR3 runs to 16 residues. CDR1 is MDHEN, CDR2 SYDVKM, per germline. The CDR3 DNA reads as TGTGCCAGCAGTTTAGAGGCTAGCGGGGTGAGACAGACCCAGTACTTC. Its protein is CASSLEASGVRQTQYF. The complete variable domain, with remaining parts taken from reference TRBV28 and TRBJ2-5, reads DVKVTQSSRYLVKRTGEKVFLECVQDMDHENMFWYRQDPGLGLRLIYFSYDVKMKEKGDIPEGYSVSREKKERFSLILESASTNQTSMYLCASSLEASGVRQTQYFGPGTRLLVL.

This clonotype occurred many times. The DNA of the CDR3 is TGTGCCAGCAGCCTCTCAGCAAGACAGGGTTCCTTGAATCAGCCCCAGCATTTT. This translates into CASSLSARQGSLNQPQHF. The chain uses TRBV3-1 and TRBJ1-5, with TRBD1 matching over 7 bases. CDR1 is LGHDT and CDR2 is YNNKEL in the germline V gene (reference sequence). V trimming: 4 bases; J trimming: 4 bases; junction bases outside the gene matches: 16. This CDR3 spans 18 amino acids. The full variable domain, rest sourced from reference TRBV3-1 and TRBJ1-5, is DTAVSQTPKYLVTQMGNDKSIKCEQNLGHDTMYWYKQDSKKFLKIMFSYNNKELIINETVPNRFSPKSPDKAHLNLHINSLELGDSAVYFCASSLSARQGSLNQPQHFGDGTRLSIL.

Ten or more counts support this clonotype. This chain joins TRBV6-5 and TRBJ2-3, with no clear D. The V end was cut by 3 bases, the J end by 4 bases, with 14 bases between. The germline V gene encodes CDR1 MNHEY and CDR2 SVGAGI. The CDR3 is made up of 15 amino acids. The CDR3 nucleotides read TGTGCCAGCAGTTATGGGCCCCATCGGGCAGATACGCAGTATTTT. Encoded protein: CASSYGPHRADTQYF.